This entry lists 8 T cell receptor beta chains sequenced from one sample in a study of shared clonotypes between healthy human individuals (dated by TCRdb to between 2020 and 2021). The library came from the immunoSEQ multiplex PCR assay. TCRdb took this table from immuneACCESS and kept in-frame rearrangements with V and J called. Such tables lack part of the clones; where checked against another copy, unresolved V genes explain under half of the gap, and the rest is unexplained. The sample table holds roughly 1 million clones, of which roughly 70% were seen once. About 1.5% of the sample rests with the top ten. Sequences were obtained from memory CD4+ T cells sorted from blood. The cell subset or site label here, explained by the study, means: CD45RA-negative fraction. These receptors came from a man aged 18 to 30 in good health.

As to this clone: Other DNA sequences of this sample code for an identical CDR3. The chain recombines TRBV5-6 with TRBJ2-2; no firm D call. The V gene lost 0 bases and the J gene lost 5 bases, with 5 bases spanning the gap. Per germline, CDR1 SGHDT and CDR2 YYEEEE. The CDR3 is 13 residues long. DNA for the CDR3: TGTGCCAGCAGCTTGGTTTCGACCGGGGAGCTGTTTTTT. It yields the protein CASSLVSTGELFF.

This clone turned up a few times. In DNA form, the CDR3 reads TGTGCCATCAGTGAGGGTCAGAATAATGAAAAACTGTTTTTT. Protein product: CAISEGQNNEKLFF. The V gene is TRBV10-3, the J gene TRBJ1-4, with D unresolved. Germline V gene lookup returns CDR1 ENHRY and CDR2 SYGVKD. V shed 2 bases and J shed 4 bases, with 8 bases lying between them. The length of the CDR3 is 14 residues.

The chain recombines TRBV19 with TRBJ2-2, with a weak D call TRBD1 (6 bases). The CDR3 loop spans 14 amino acids. Germline loops: CDR1 LNHDA, CDR2 SQIVND (reference sequence). V was shortened by 6 bases and J by 6 bases, with 14 bases between the two germline ends. CDR3 in DNA: TGTGCCAGTAGACCTCAGGGGTTGGCCGGGGAGCTGTTTTTT. Translation gives CASRPQGLAGELFF.

The chain has TRBV5-4 and TRBJ2-2; perhaps TRBD1 as D (6 bases). Germline V gene lookup returns CDR1 SGHNT and CDR2 YYREEE (reference sequence). Trimming took off 0 bases at V and 0 bases at J, with 6 bases between the two ends. This CDR3 has 15 amino acids. The CDR3 region is CASSLDRANTGELFF. The CDR3 DNA follows: TGTGCCAGCAGCTTGGACAGGGCGAACACCGGGGAGCTGTTTTTT.

The count of this clone is one. The V gene is TRBV7-2, the J gene TRBJ2-3; D gene ambiguous. CDR1 and CDR2 (germline): SGHTA, FQGNSA. The CDR3 covers 13 residues. The germline V and J ends were trimmed by 2 bases and 5 bases, with 8 bases remaining between them. In DNA, the CDR3 is TGTGCCAGCAGCTTATGGATGGGAGATACGCAGTATTTT. Translation: CASSLWMGDTQYF.

This clone was recorded only once. This chain connects TRBV7-3 to TRBJ1-4; D call uncertain. Germline loops: CDR1 SGHTA, CDR2 FQGTGA. The CDR3 extends over 15 amino acids. V lost 6 bases to trimming and J lost 0 bases, with 11 bases between them. The CDR3 bases are TGTGCCAGCAGGTCCACGGGATCAACTAATGAAAAACTGTTTTTT. Protein: CASRSTGSTNEKLFF.

The rearrangement links TRBV5-1 to TRBJ1-3; D gene uncertain. V lost 1 base and J 4 bases, leaving 9 bases between the germline ends. The CDR3 length is 14 residues. From germline, CDR1 is SGHRS and CDR2 YFSETQ. The CDR3 nucleotides are TGCGCCAGCAGCTTGAGTCAAACCGGAAACACCATATATTTT. Protein sequence: CASSLSQTGNTIYF.

This clone was counted a few times. The gene calls are TRBV28 and TRBJ2-7; 11 bases match TRBD1. CDR3 length equals 16 residues. Germline CDR1 and CDR2: MDHEN and SYDVKM. Trimming removed 3 bases from V and 2 bases from J; junction bases left unmatched: 6. The DNA for the CDR3 is TGTGCCAGCAGTTTGGGGACAGGGGGGTATACCTACGAGCAGTACTTC. Residues: CASSLGTGGYTYEQYF.